What follows is one T cell receptor beta chain and its context. The sample comes from a study of blood T cell repertoires in COVID-19. V lost 4 bases and J lost 3, with 8 bases in between. The CDR3 consists of 13 residues. CDR1 is SEHNR, CDR2 FQNEAQ, per germline (reference sequence). The table came from immunoSEQ multiplex PCR; TCRdb's copy has only in-frame clones and leaves some out. The sample carries approximately 60,000 clones, less than 85% recorded once. The rearrangement joins TRBV7-9 to TRBJ2-3; D gene uncertain. The sample comprised peripheral blood. The clonotype originates from a man aged 60 to 75 with acute or convalescent COVID-19. The CDR3 protein is CASSSLGTDTQYF. CDR3 sequence (DNA): TGTGCCAGCAGCTCCCTAGGAACAGATACGCAGTATTTT.